This TCR beta chain appears in the sequencing data of a study of T-cell reconstitution after alpha-beta-depleted transplantation in children. Findings of the study overall: It was reported that alpha-beta T cells came from several hundred expanded graft clones (about two months after transplant). Some patients owed their high day-60 TCRbeta diversity to surviving recipient T cells and thymic progenitors. At one year after transplant, newly produced T cells mostly accounted for T-cell counts and diversity.

The CDR3 runs to 14 residues. The germline gives CDR1 SGHRS, CDR2 YFSETQ. Trimming took 1 base from V and 2 from J, leaving 8 bases between them. Construction of the TCRbeta library involved unique molecular identifiers. Using its own MiXCR run on the PCR reads, TCRdb lists one record per CDR3 protein. The sample lists approximately 980,000 distinct CDR3 sequences; roughly 31% were seen once. A note on this clonotype: The antigen remains unidentified.

This chain links TRBV5-1 with TRBJ2-3, with TRBD1 as a possible D gene (6 bases). The TCR comes from a boy in the first two years of life who had a stem cell transplant for SCID, so the T cells may come from the graft donor. The sample here was PBMCs, mostly from graft donor cells, taken 360 days after TCRalphabeta/CD19-depleted stem cell transplant. CDR3 sequence reads: CASSLYRATDTQYF. The CDR3 DNA sequence: TGCGCCAGCAGCTTGTACAGGGCCACAGATACGCAGTATTTT. Filled out from reference TRBV5-1 and TRBJ2-3, the complete variable domain reads KAGVTQTPRYLIKTRGQQVTLSCSPISGHRSVSWYQQTPGQGLQFLFEYFSETQRNKGNFPGRFSGRQFSNSRSEMNVSTLELGDSALYLCASSLYRATDTQYFGPGTRLTVL.